This TCR beta chain was recovered during a study of T cells in Graves' hyperthyroidism and ophthalmopathy. V was cut by 6 bases and J by 9 bases, with 21 bases left in between. The CDR3 has 14 residues. Germline V gene sequence: CDR1 DFQATT, CDR2 SNEGSKA (reference sequence). This clonotype has just a few counts. Using RNA transcripts as the source, TCR beta CDR3 regions were amplified. HTBI primers were the set used in a first-round RT-PCR of the TCR CDR3. TCRdb reanalysed the multiplex PCR reads using MiXCR and keeps one entry per CDR3 protein. The sample includes about 640,000 distinct CDR3 sequences, around 21% of them seen just once.

Sequences were obtained from blood. This sequence joins TRBV20-1 and TRBJ1-3; D is ambiguous. This receptor was identified in a man aged 25-45 years with Graves' ophthalmopathy. The CDR3 DNA follows: TGCAGTGCCCTCCAACGATCTGCCCGCGGCACCATATATTTT. It codes for CSALQRSARGTIYF.